These 32 T cell receptor beta chains were all obtained from the same sample, sequenced in a study of blood T cell repertoires in COVID-19. Data came from immunoSEQ multiplex PCR; TCRdb stores just in-frame clones and leaves some out. The profile shows 150,000 to 200,000 clones, around 87% of them singletons. The material sequenced was peripheral blood. The receptors shown here come from a woman aged 70 to 79 with COVID-19, enrolled during active disease.

V usage is TRBV9 and J usage is TRBJ2-7; TRBD1 matches 9 bases. The CDR3 totals 14 residues. Germline loops: CDR1 SGDLS, CDR2 YYNGEE. Trimming at V came to 5 bases and at J to 1 base, leaving 4 bases not matched to a gene. The CDR3 DNA reads TGTGCCAGCAGTCGACAGGGGGATTCCTACGAGCAGTACTTC. It encodes CASSRQGDSYEQYF.

The chain is built from TRBV6-1 and TRBJ2-7; TRBD2 matches 9 bases. The CDR3 totals 15 residues. Germline CDR1 is MNHNS and CDR2 is SASEGT. The trim removed 2 bases at V and 3 bases at J, leaving 5 bases unmatched. CDR3 loop: CASSETPSGNYEQYF. For the CDR3, the DNA is TGTGCCAGCAGTGAAACGCCTAGCGGGAACTACGAGCAGTACTTC.

The chain links TRBV13 to TRBJ2-2; 8 bases agree with TRBD1. From germline, CDR1 is PRHDT and CDR2 FYEKMQ (reference sequence). CDR3 length equals 15 residues. V lost 8 bases, J lost 6 bases, and 11 bases stayed unmatched. The CDR3 reads CASRQLLTGAGELFF. The CDR3 bases are TGTGCCAGCCGACAGCTCCTGACAGGGGCCGGGGAGCTGTTTTTT.

The V gene is TRBV7-2, the J gene TRBJ1-6; a weak D match, TRBD1 (6 bases). Germline V gene data show CDR1 as SGHTA and CDR2 as FQGNSA. Deletions cut 3 bases from V and 7 bases from J, with 13 bases between. The CDR3 has 15 amino acids. The CDR3 loop is CASSFLGQLNSPLHF. The CDR3, as DNA: TGTGCCAGCAGCTTTCTAGGACAGCTCAATTCACCCCTCCACTTT. The full variable domain, in which reference TRBV7-2 and TRBJ1-6 provide the parts outside the CDR3, is GAGVSQSPSNKVTEKGKDVELRCDPISGHTALYWYRQSLGQGLEFLIYFQGNSAPDKSGLPSDRFSAERTGGSVSTLTIQRTQQEDSAVYLCASSFLGQLNSPLHFGNGTRLTVT.

The gene calls are TRBV15 and TRBJ1-3; D is ambiguous. CDR1 and CDR2 (germline): LNHNV, YYDKDF (reference sequence). The length of the CDR3 is 14 residues. V dropped 5 bases and J dropped 5 bases, with 13 bases sitting between them. CDR3 coding DNA: TGTGCCACCAGCTCCCGAGGGATCCGAAACACCATATATTTT. As protein: CATSSRGIRNTIYF.

The CDR3 bases are TGCGCCAGCACCCGGGACAGGGGTAATTCACCCCTCCACTTT. Protein product: CASTRDRGNSPLHF. V and J are TRBV5-1 and TRBJ1-6, with 10 bases that match TRBD1. The J segment lost 6 bases and the V segment lost 6 bases, leaving 3 bases of the junction unmatched. The CDR3 loop spans 14 amino acids. The germline gives CDR1 SGHRS, CDR2 YFSETQ.

The CDR3: CASSTQLAGAIEQFF. The CDR3 DNA sequence: TGCGCCAGCAGCACACAACTAGCGGGAGCGATTGAGCAGTTCTTC. The gene calls are TRBV4-1 and TRBJ2-1; 11 bases agree with TRBD2. This CDR3 comprises 15 residues. Germline-derived CDR1 and CDR2 are MGHRA and YSYEKL. V lost 5 bases, J lost 9 bases, and 9 bases stayed unmatched.

The sample holds a few counts of this clone. The chain links TRBV10-1 to TRBJ2-1, with TRBD2 matching 9 bases. The germline V gene has CDR1 WNHNN and CDR2 SYGVQD (reference sequence). The CDR3 length is 16 residues. The V segment lost 6 bases and the J segment 0 bases; nucleotides outside the gene matches: 6. The CDR3 protein is CASSRFSGSSYNEQFF. CDR3 sequence (DNA): TGCGCCAGCAGCAGATTTAGCGGGAGCTCCTACAATGAGCAGTTCTTC.

The chain has TRBV28 and TRBJ1-1, with D possibly matching TRBD1 (5 bases). CDR3 length: 16 amino acids. V was clipped by 5 bases and J by 5 bases, with 21 bases between them. The germline CDR1 and CDR2 sequences are MDHEN and SYDVKM. The CDR3 region is CASSVQIRVVRTEAFF. For the CDR3, the DNA is TGTGCCAGCAGTGTCCAGATCAGGGTGGTGAGGACTGAAGCTTTCTTT. The full variable domain, its missing parts supplied by reference TRBV28 and TRBJ1-1, is DVKVTQSSRYLVKRTGEKVFLECVQDMDHENMFWYRQDPGLGLRLIYFSYDVKMKEKGDIPEGYSVSREKKERFSLILESASTNQTSMYLCASSVQIRVVRTEAFFGQGTRLTVV.

The V and J genes are TRBV30 and TRBJ1-2; D unresolved. The CDR3 is made up of 14 amino acids. With 2 bases removed from V and 5 bases from J, the gap between germline ends came to 15 bases. CDR1 and CDR2 (germline): GTSNPN, SVGIG (reference sequence). The CDR3 nucleotides read TGTGCCTGGAGTAAAGATTGGGCCGGTTATGGCTACACCTTC. It yields the protein CAWSKDWAGYGYTF.

The rearrangement joins TRBV6-2 or TRBV6-3 to TRBJ2-7, with TRBD2 identical over 7 bases. The CDR3 loop spans 14 amino acids. V shed 4 bases, J shed 2 bases, and the junction held 5 bases outside the gene matches. Per the germline V gene, CDR1 is MNHEY and CDR2 is SVGEGT. The CDR3: CASSLAGAPYEQYF. The CDR3 DNA is TGTGCCAGCAGTTTGGCGGGAGCCCCCTACGAGCAGTACTTC.

V gene TRBV3-1 (or the pseudogene TRBV3-2) combines with J gene TRBJ2-7; a weak D match, TRBD1 (6 bases). With 5 bases removed from V and 2 bases from J, the gap between germline ends came to 10 bases. Germline CDR1 is LGHDT and CDR2 is YNNKEL (reference sequence). The CDR3 length is 13 residues. CDR3 nucleotide sequence: TGTGCCAGCAGCTCTCCAGGGGCCTACGAGCAGTACTTC. Translation: CASSSPGAYEQYF.

The chain combines TRBV9 with TRBJ1-5; 7 bases align to TRBD1. CDR1 is SGDLS, CDR2 YYNGEE, per germline. The CDR3 has 16 residues. V shed 4 bases, J shed 4 bases, and the junction held 11 bases outside the gene matches. The DNA for the CDR3 is TGTGCCAGCAGCTCCGGTGGCGGGACAGCAAATCAGCCCCAGCATTTT. It is translated as CASSSGGGTANQPQHF.

The CDR3 DNA follows: TGTGCCAGCAGCTCGCCGGACAGGGGGGCCGCTGGCTACACCTTC. It specifies CASSSPDRGAAGYTF. J is TRBJ1-2 and V is TRBV5-8; 10 bases match TRBD1. Germline V gene data show CDR1 as SGHTS and CDR2 as YDEGEE. The V segment lost 3 bases and the J segment 7 bases; nucleotides outside the gene matches: 9. The CDR3 has 15 residues.

J is TRBJ1-4 and V is TRBV4-1, with 7 bases lining up with TRBD1. The CDR3 runs to 14 residues. With 4 bases clipped from V and 4 bases from J, the junction kept 3 bases outside the gene matches. Per the germline V gene, CDR1 is MGHRA and CDR2 is YSYEKL. CDR3 sequence (DNA): TGCGCCAGCAGCCCGGGACAGAATAATGAAAAACTGTTTTTT. Protein product: CASSPGQNNEKLFF.

This chain uses TRBV19 with TRBJ2-1; 11 nucleotides align to TRBD1. V lost 3 bases and J lost 4; bases outside the gene matches: 2. Germline-derived CDR1 and CDR2 are LNHDA and SQIVND (reference sequence). This CDR3 comprises 15 residues. The CDR3 here is CASSMGTGGYNEQFF. In DNA, the CDR3 is TGTGCCAGTAGTATGGGGACAGGGGGTTACAATGAGCAGTTCTTC. Using reference TRBV19 and TRBJ2-1 for the parts outside the CDR3, the full variable domain is DGGITQSPKYLFRKEGQNVTLSCEQNLNHDAMYWYRQDPGQGLRLIYYSQIVNDFQKGDIAEGYSVSREKKESFPLTVTSAQKNPTAFYLCASSMGTGGYNEQFFGPGTRLTVL.

This chain joins TRBV24-1 and TRBJ2-5, with TRBD1 identical over 9 bases. Unmatched junction bases numbered 9, after V lost 4 bases and J lost 4 bases. CDR1 is KGHDR, CDR2 SFDVKD, per germline. This CDR3 has 16 amino acids. CDR3 nucleotide sequence: TGTGCCACCAGTGAAACCGGGACAGGGAGGAGAGAGACCCAGTACTTC. Residues: CATSETGTGRRETQYF.

The chain uses TRBV6-4 and TRBJ2-1, with 10 bases matching TRBD2. With V trimmed by 4 bases and J by 3 bases, 3 bases remained unmatched. Per germline, CDR1 MRHNA and CDR2 SNTAGT. The CDR3 has 15 residues. Here the CDR3 reads CASSVLAGDYNEQFF. The CDR3 DNA follows: TGTGCCAGCAGTGTCCTAGCGGGAGACTACAATGAGCAGTTCTTC.

The chain has TRBV7-9 and TRBJ2-7; TRBD1 matches 7 bases. CDR1 SEHNR and CDR2 FQNEAQ come from the germline V gene (reference sequence). The J segment lost 0 bases and the V segment lost 4 bases, leaving 3 bases of the junction unmatched. The CDR3 consists of 14 residues. In DNA, the CDR3 is TGTGCCAGCAGCTCGGGACAGCACTCCTACGAGCAGTACTTC. Translated: CASSSGQHSYEQYF.

This sequence joins TRBV11-2 and TRBJ2-5; D is ambiguous. The V and J ends lost 5 bases and 5 bases respectively, with 15 bases between them. The CDR3 length is 14 residues. CDR1 and CDR2 from the germline V gene are SGHAT and FQNNGV. CDR3 in amino acids: CASSPDFYGETQYF. The CDR3 nucleotides read TGTGCCAGCAGCCCCGACTTCTATGGGGAGACCCAGTACTTC. The whole variable domain, filled in from reference TRBV11-2 and TRBJ2-5, reads EAGVAQSPRYKIIEKRQSVAFWCNPISGHATLYWYQQILGQGPKLLIQFQNNGVVDDSQLPKDRFSAERLKGVDSTLKIQPAKLEDSAVYLCASSPDFYGETQYFGPGTRLLVL.

This chain connects TRBV10-1 to TRBJ2-7; 9 bases align to TRBD2. From germline, CDR1 is WNHNN and CDR2 SYGVQD (reference sequence). V was clipped by 3 bases and J by 1 base; unmatched bases: 10. This CDR3 contains 17 residues. The DNA of the CDR3 is TGCGCCAGCAGTGAACCGGGACTAGCTGAAACTTCCTACGAGCAGTACTTC. Protein product: CASSEPGLAETSYEQYF.

The table lists this clone with a few counts. The chain links TRBV5-1 to TRBJ1-3, with D possibly matching TRBD1 (5 bases). The V end was cut by 4 bases, the J end by 0 bases, with 11 bases between. Germline V gives CDR1 SGHRS, CDR2 YFSETQ. The CDR3 length is 15 residues. Here the CDR3 DNA reads TGCGCCAGCAGCAGGGACTTTAACTCTGGAAACACCATATATTTT. As protein: CASSRDFNSGNTIYF.

This chain connects TRBV6-6 to TRBJ1-5, with D tentatively TRBD1 (6 bases). The ends were cut back, 0 bases at V and 7 bases at J, with 10 bases in the middle. This CDR3 has 14 amino acids. Per the germline V gene, CDR1 is MNHNY and CDR2 is SVGAGI (reference sequence). CDR3 sequence (DNA): TGTGCCAGCAGTTACTCCAGGGGCGGCCAGCCCCAGCATTTT. Translating it yields CASSYSRGGQPQHF.

The V and J genes are TRBV24-1 and TRBJ1-2; 9 nucleotides line up with TRBD1. Germline V CDR1 and CDR2: KGHDR, SFDVKD. This CDR3 contains 15 residues. V was clipped by 4 bases and J by 8 bases; unmatched bases: 10. CDR3 amino acids: CATSDPGQGSRGYTF. CDR3 nucleotides: TGTGCCACCAGTGACCCGGGACAGGGATCGAGAGGCTACACCTTC.

This rearrangement joins TRBV6-2 or TRBV6-3 to TRBJ2-3, with TRBD2 matching over 11 bases. V trimming: 2 bases; J trimming: 5 bases; junction bases outside the gene matches: 15. Germline CDR1 MNHEY, CDR2 SVGEGT. This CDR3 spans 19 amino acids. The CDR3 region is CASSYRKGGSGRARDTQYF. The CDR3 region has the DNA TGTGCCAGCAGTTACAGGAAGGGCGGTAGCGGGAGGGCCAGAGATACGCAGTATTTT.

The rearrangement uses TRBV5-6 and TRBJ1-6, with TRBD1 matching over 7 bases. CDR3 length: 13 amino acids. V shed 1 base, J shed 12 bases, and the junction held 4 bases outside the gene matches. Germline V gene data show CDR1 as SGHDT and CDR2 as YYEEEE. The CDR3 DNA follows: TGTGCCAGCAGCTTGAACAGGGGCAAACCCCTCCACTTT. Translating it yields CASSLNRGKPLHF.

This chain connects TRBV28 to TRBJ2-7; TRBD2 matches at 11 bases. V was pared by 6 bases and J by 2 bases, with 3 bases of the junction left unmatched. Germline V lookup: CDR1 MDHEN, CDR2 SYDVKM. The CDR3 spans 14 residues. Here the CDR3 DNA reads TGTGCCAGCAGAGGACTAGCGGGCCCCTACGAGCAGTACTTC. Its translation: CASRGLAGPYEQYF.

The J gene is TRBJ1-5, the V gene TRBV29-1, with 8 bases that match TRBD1. Trimming removed 5 bases from V and 1 base from J; junction bases left unmatched: 4. The germline V gene has CDR1 SQVTM and CDR2 ANQGSEA. The CDR3 spans 14 residues. The CDR3 spells CSVSTGASNQPQHF. The CDR3 DNA reads as TGCAGCGTTTCGACAGGGGCGAGCAATCAGCCCCAGCATTTT.

V and J are TRBV30 and TRBJ1-6; 10 bases match TRBD1. Losses at the gene ends were 2 bases for V and 9 bases for J; bases not matched to a gene: 7. This CDR3 is 15 amino acids long. The germline gives CDR1 GTSNPN, CDR2 SVGIG (reference sequence). The CDR3 region is CAWSQTGTGASPLHF. The CDR3, as DNA: TGTGCCTGGAGTCAAACCGGGACAGGGGCTTCACCCCTCCACTTT.

V usage is TRBV6-6 and J usage is TRBJ1-5; D is ambiguous. Trimming left V 5 bases short and J 0 bases short, with 17 bases between. CDR1 and CDR2 from the germline V gene are MNHNY and SVGAGI (reference sequence). CDR3 size: 17 residues. The CDR3 bases are TGTGCCAGCAGTCCCTCGAGAAGGCGGGTTAGCAATCAGCCCCAGCATTTT. Translating it yields CASSPSRRRVSNQPQHF.

This clone was recorded only once. The chain has TRBV18 and TRBJ2-3; the match to TRBD1 covers 8 bases. The junction had 3 bases not matched to a gene; V was cut back by 3 bases and J by 4 bases. The CDR3 covers 14 residues. Germline V gives CDR1 KGHSH, CDR2 LQKENI. CDR3 region: CASSPGQAADTQYF. The CDR3 coding sequence is TGTGCCAGCTCACCGGGACAGGCGGCAGATACGCAGTATTTT.

The V call is TRBV5-5, the J call TRBJ2-3, with D hard to call. Germline V gene lookup returns CDR1 SGHKS and CDR2 YYEKEE (reference sequence). V lost 4 bases to trimming and J lost 6 bases, with 12 bases between them. CDR3 size: 13 residues. CDR3 sequence reads: CASSAVFGDTQYF. Here the CDR3 DNA reads TGTGCCAGCAGCGCCGTTTTCGGGGATACGCAGTATTTT.